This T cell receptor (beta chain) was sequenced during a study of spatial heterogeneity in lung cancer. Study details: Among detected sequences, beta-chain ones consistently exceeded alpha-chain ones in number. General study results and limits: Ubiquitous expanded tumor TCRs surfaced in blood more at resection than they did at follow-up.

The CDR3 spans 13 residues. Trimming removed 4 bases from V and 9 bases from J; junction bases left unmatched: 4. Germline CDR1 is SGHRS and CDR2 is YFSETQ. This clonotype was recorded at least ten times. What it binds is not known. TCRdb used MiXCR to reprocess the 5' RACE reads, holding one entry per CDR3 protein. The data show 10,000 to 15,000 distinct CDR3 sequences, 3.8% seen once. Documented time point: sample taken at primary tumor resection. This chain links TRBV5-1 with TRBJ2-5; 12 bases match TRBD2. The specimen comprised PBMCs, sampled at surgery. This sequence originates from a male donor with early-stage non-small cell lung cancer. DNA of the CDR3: TGCGCCAGCAGCCCCGGGACTAGCGGGTCCCAGTACTTC. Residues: CASSPGTSGSQYF. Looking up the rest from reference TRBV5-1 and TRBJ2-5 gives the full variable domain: KAGVTQTPRYLIKTRGQQVTLSCSPISGHRSVSWYQQTPGQGLQFLFEYFSETQRNKGNFPGRFSGRQFSNSRSEMNVSTLELGDSALYLCASSPGTSGSQYFGPGTRLLVL.